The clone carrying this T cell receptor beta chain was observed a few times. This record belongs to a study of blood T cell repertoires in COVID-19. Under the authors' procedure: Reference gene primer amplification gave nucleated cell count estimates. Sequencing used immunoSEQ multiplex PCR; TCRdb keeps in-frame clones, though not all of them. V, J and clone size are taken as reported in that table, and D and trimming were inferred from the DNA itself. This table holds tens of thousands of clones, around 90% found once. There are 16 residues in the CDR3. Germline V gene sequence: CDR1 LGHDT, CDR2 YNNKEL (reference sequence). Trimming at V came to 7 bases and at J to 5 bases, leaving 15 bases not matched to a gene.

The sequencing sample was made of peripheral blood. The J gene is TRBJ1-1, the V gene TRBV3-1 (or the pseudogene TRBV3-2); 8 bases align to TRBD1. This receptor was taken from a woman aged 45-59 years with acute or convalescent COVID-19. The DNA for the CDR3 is TGTGCCAGCATACAGACAGGGGTTTCAAAGGCAACTGAAGCTTTCTTT. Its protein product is CASIQTGVSKATEAFF.